A single sample gave rise to the 14 T cell receptor beta chains below, sequenced in a study of T cells in Graves' hyperthyroidism and ophthalmopathy. What was amplified from RNA transcripts were TCR beta CDR3 regions. During a first-round RT-PCR of the TCR CDR3, the HTBI primer set was used. TCRdb used MiXCR to reprocess the multiplex PCR reads, holding one entry per CDR3 protein. The table records 700,000 or so distinct CDR3 sequences, approximately 14% of them present only once. The sample was blood. These receptors all stem from a woman between 50 and 59 years old with Graves' ophthalmopathy.

This clonotype came up many times. The rearrangement uses TRBV2 and TRBJ2-2; D uncertain. Trimming stripped 8 bases from V and 0 bases from J, with 7 bases between. Germline V gives CDR1 SNHLY, CDR2 FYNNEI. The CDR3 is 13 amino acids. The CDR3 DNA reads as TGTGCCAGCGAAGGGTCGAACACCGGGGAGCTGTTTTTT. This sequence encodes CASEGSNTGELFF.

V is TRBV2 and J is TRBJ2-7; TRBD2 matches at 12 bases. V trimming: 3 bases; J trimming: 3 bases; junction bases outside the gene matches: 9. In germline, CDR1 is SNHLY, CDR2 FYNNEI. The CDR3 consists of 17 residues. CDR3 nucleotides: TGTGCCAGCAGTGACGTCTCTAGCGGGAGGGCCTTCTACGAGCAGTACTTC. Its protein is CASSDVSSGRAFYEQYF.

This clonotype was seen a handful of times. The V call is TRBV4-3, the J call TRBJ2-1; maybe TRBD2 (5 bases). The CDR3 sequence is 15 residues long. The germline V gene has CDR1 LGHNA and CDR2 YSLEER. V was trimmed by 2 bases and J by 1 base, leaving 9 bases between them. The CDR3 coding sequence is TGCGCCAGCAGCCAAAACCGGGATTCCTACAATGAGCAGTTCTTC. Amino acids: CASSQNRDSYNEQFF.

This clonotype was detected a few times. V gene TRBV12-3 or TRBV12-4 combines with J gene TRBJ1-6; tentatively, D is TRBD1 (6 bases). V was trimmed by 6 bases and J by 0 bases, leaving 21 bases between them. The CDR3 length is 19 residues. The CDR3 region has the DNA TGTGCCAGCAGCCCCCAACCCGGGACACCGAGCTCCTATAATTCACCCCTCCACTTT. Amino acid sequence: CASSPQPGTPSSYNSPLHF.

This clonotype has ten or more counts. This sequence joins TRBV7-9 and TRBJ1-2, with TRBD1 matching over 8 bases. CDR3 length: 14 amino acids. V shed 5 bases, J shed 6 bases, and the junction held 8 bases outside the gene matches. Germline CDR1 is SEHNR and CDR2 is FQNEAQ (reference sequence). CDR3 amino acids: CASSTRGQANGYTF. In nucleotides, the CDR3 is TGTGCCAGCAGCACTAGGGGACAGGCGAATGGCTACACCTTC.

This clonotype was observed a few times. J is TRBJ2-1 and V is TRBV19; 7 bases align to TRBD2. J was trimmed by 5 bases and V by 3 bases; bases with no gene match: 7. This CDR3 has 15 amino acids. Germline CDR1 is LNHDA and CDR2 is SQIVND (reference sequence). The CDR3 protein is CASSMSGIPNNEQFF. The DNA of the CDR3 is TGTGCCAGTAGTATGAGCGGGATACCCAACAATGAGCAGTTCTTC.

This clonotype was picked up a small number of times. Being one base from a much bigger clone, this may be a read error. V and J are TRBV11-3 and TRBJ2-5, with 9 bases matching TRBD2. CDR1 and CDR2 (germline): SGHNT, YENEEA. The trim removed 5 bases at V and 3 bases at J, leaving 1 base unmatched. The CDR3 is 13 amino acids. The CDR3 spells CASSPSGEETQYF. In DNA form, the CDR3 reads TGTGCCAGCAGCCCTAGCGGGGAAGAGACCCAGTACTTC.

This clonotype was counted only a few times. J is TRBJ2-3 and V is TRBV4-2, with 12 bases matching TRBD2. Germline-derived CDR1 and CDR2 are LGHNA and YNFKEQ. The CDR3 loop spans 17 amino acids. J was trimmed by 2 bases and V by 1 base; bases with no gene match: 4. The CDR3 is CASSQGLAGDFTDTQYF. The CDR3, as DNA: TGTGCCAGCAGCCAAGGACTAGCGGGAGACTTCACAGATACGCAGTATTTT.

This clonotype was seen at least ten times. V gene TRBV15 combines with J gene TRBJ2-7; 9 bases map to TRBD2. CDR3 length: 15 amino acids. With 1 base clipped from V and 6 bases from J, the junction kept 7 bases outside the gene matches. From germline, CDR1 is LNHNV and CDR2 YYDKDF (reference sequence). CDR3 sequence reads: CATSRARTSVGEQYF. As DNA, the CDR3 is TGTGCCACCAGCAGAGCTAGGACTAGCGTCGGCGAGCAGTACTTC.

This clonotype appeared a few times. CDR3 DNA sequence: TGTGCCAGCAGCTTAGGACTAGCGGGAGTAGGCCACGAGCAGTACTTC. It codes for CASSLGLAGVGHEQYF. The chain recombines TRBV7-2 with TRBJ2-7; TRBD2 aligns across 12 bases. V lost 1 base, J lost 5 bases, and 6 bases stayed unmatched. The germline gives CDR1 SGHTA, CDR2 FQGNSA. The CDR3 covers 16 residues.

This clonotype was detected many times. The rearrangement joins TRBV12-3 or TRBV12-4 to TRBJ2-1, with D tentatively TRBD2 (6 bases). CDR3 length: 13 residues. Trimming removed 7 bases from V and 3 bases from J, with 10 bases in between. CDR3 nucleotide sequence: TGTGCCAGCATCGGGGACTTCTACAATGAGCAGTTCTTC. Its protein product is CASIGDFYNEQFF.

In its sample, this clonotype was seen many times. The genes are TRBV7-2 and TRBJ2-2, with D perhaps matching TRBD1 (6 bases). Trimming took off 4 bases at V and 3 bases at J, with 18 bases between the two ends. CDR1 SGHTA and CDR2 FQGNSA come from the germline V gene. The CDR3 extends over 17 amino acids. The chain's CDR3 is CASSYPQGGSYTGELFF. For the CDR3, the DNA is TGTGCCAGCAGCTATCCCCAAGGGGGATCTTACACCGGGGAGCTGTTTTTT.

This clonotype was found many times. The genes are TRBV28 and TRBJ2-3, with 14 bases identical to TRBD2. Germline loops: CDR1 MDHEN, CDR2 SYDVKM. With V trimmed by 5 bases and J by 2 bases, 9 bases remained unmatched. The length of the CDR3 is 18 residues. The CDR3 DNA reads as TGTGCCAGCAGTCCCCGAGGACTAGCGGGGGGACTCACAGATACGCAGTATTTT. The encoded protein is CASSPRGLAGGLTDTQYF.

This clonotype was seen repeatedly, ten times or more. The chain couples TRBV20-1 to TRBJ1-4; 12 bases line up with TRBD1. V was clipped by 6 bases and J by 7 bases; unmatched bases: 12. Germline CDR1 DFQATT, CDR2 SNEGSKA (reference sequence). This CDR3 is 16 amino acids long. CDR3 coding DNA: TGCAGTGCCGAAACCGGGACAGGGGGCATGAGTGAAAAACTGTTTTTT. It encodes CSAETGTGGMSEKLFF.